Presented here are 2 T cell receptor beta chains from one specimen sequenced in a study of blood T cell repertoires in COVID-19 (dated by TCRdb to 2018 to 2020). The library was produced with the immunoSEQ multiplex PCR assay. TCRdb re-hosts the immuneACCESS table, in-frame sequences only. Its copies lack some clones; in the studies checked, an unresolved V gene accounts for under half of them, and the cause for the rest is not known. Here the sample has approximately 200,000 clones; around 84% occur a single time. In total, the top ten clones hold 10% to 13% of the sample. Sequenced: peripheral blood. These receptors all stem from a woman older than 75 with COVID-19, enrolled during active disease.

The genes are TRBV2 and TRBJ1-4; 8 nucleotides agree with TRBD1. Trimming cost V 5 bases and J 7 bases; bases outside gene matches: 9. The CDR3 extends over 15 amino acids. Germline V gives CDR1 SNHLY, CDR2 FYNNEI. CDR3 sequence reads: CASSINPGQAEKLFF. DNA of the CDR3: TGTGCCAGCAGTATCAACCCGGGACAGGCTGAAAAACTGTTTTTT.

The gene calls are TRBV28 and TRBJ2-2; maybe TRBD1 (7 bases). CDR1 and CDR2 (germline): MDHEN, SYDVKM. This CDR3 spans 16 amino acids. V lost 2 bases and J lost 6, with 16 bases in between. The CDR3 sequence: CASSLGITGEAGELFF. For the CDR3, the DNA is TGTGCCAGCAGTTTAGGAATAACAGGGGAGGCCGGGGAGCTGTTTTTT.